This T cell receptor (beta chain) was retrieved from a study of shared clonotypes between healthy human individuals. TCRdb's table, derived via immunoSEQ multiplex PCR, lists solely in-frame clones and lacks some. The table lists a few million clones, approximately 92% of them singletons. The CDR3 consists of 14 residues. Deletions cut 5 bases from V and 2 bases from J, with 12 bases between. The germline V gene encodes CDR1 SGHTA and CDR2 FQGNSA. Naive CD8 populations comprised CD45RO-negative cells positively selected for CCR7, excluding terminally differentiated effector memory CD45RA+ cells. General study points: How much donors shared clonotypes was expected to be affected by sequencing depth.

For this clone: Antigen: not known.

The receptor was isolated from a man between 18 and 35 years old in good health. Some clones in this sample may be carry-over from other donors' samples. V and J are TRBV7-2 and TRBJ1-1, with D possibly being TRBD1 (6 bases). The sample was naive CD8+ T cells from PBMCs. The CDR3 DNA follows: TGTGCCAGCAGCAGCAGGGGCCCTAACACTGAAGCTTTCTTT. Translating it yields CASSSRGPNTEAFF.